The entry that follows covers one TCR beta chain sequence. As yet, its antigen is unknown. Germline V CDR1 and CDR2: SEHNR, FQNEAQ (reference sequence). V was clipped by 0 bases and J by 1 base, with 9 bases between them. The CDR3 is 15 amino acids. This specimen comes from a study of T cells in localized non-small cell lung cancer. Overall study results and limits: Researchers found a median around 58 of the top 100 tumor clones in adjacent lung. Higher adjacent-lung clonality was associated with shorter survival. Of the tissues analyzed, uninvolved adjacent lung showed maximal T cell clonality, greater than tumor. Sequencing covered just one tumor region, so heterogeneity cannot be ruled out.

Produced via immunoSEQ multiplex PCR; TCRdb's table is partial and in-frame only. The sample consists of roughly 40,000 clones, 81% of them appearing once. This receptor was identified in a male donor older than 55 with stage II lung adenocarcinoma. J is TRBJ1-1 and V is TRBV7-9, with D hard to call. This specimen consisted of peripheral blood mononuclear cells, obtained before any cancer treatment. The CDR3 nucleotides read TGTGCCAGCAGCTTAGCCGGTTACCCGAACACTGAAGCTTTCTTT. Translation gives CASSLAGYPNTEAFF.